This T cell receptor beta chain was profiled in a study of OX40 agonist ivuxolimab in advanced cancers. Background on the study: The patients got ivuxolimab, which is an agonistic anti-OX40 (CD134) antibody.

The CDR3 sequence is 13 residues long. Germline CDR1 reads SGHRS; CDR2 reads YFSETQ. Trimming pared 0 bases from V and 7 bases from J, leaving 10 bases between. Study results and limitations: CD4+ and CD8+ blood T cells expanded clonally by week 6 at 0.1 to 3.0 mg/kg. Relative to CD4+, CD8+ T cells held more expanded clones on average.

Profiled with immunoSEQ multiplex PCR; TCRdb holds only in-frame clones, not every one. Of some 80,000 clones detected, approximately 85% appear once; the ten largest clones hold about 2.3%. In regard to this clone: Its antigen is as yet unknown.

Specimen: CD4+ or CD8+ T cells sorted from blood, collected in a trial of the OX40 agonist ivuxolimab. The rearrangement joins TRBV5-1 to TRBJ1-1; D is perhaps TRBD1 (6 bases). The sequence was obtained from an adult with an advanced solid tumor such as melanoma, head and neck, liver or kidney cancer. The CDR3 sequence is CASSLAGQLEAFF. DNA of the CDR3: TGCGCCAGCAGCTTGGCCGGACAGCTTGAAGCTTTCTTT.